This is a list of T cell receptor beta chains from one sample in a study of T cells in Graves' hyperthyroidism and ophthalmopathy. One entry per CDR3 protein, called by TCRdb with MiXCR from the multiplex PCR reads. The sample includes 530,000 or so distinct CDR3 sequences, under 60% seen only once; the top ten take about 8%. Sequencing was done on a sample of peripheral blood or thyroid tissue (not recorded which). The receptors shown here come from a woman aged 18-29 years with Graves' hyperthyroidism. Both conserved end residues are part of each CDR3. D genes are given only for firm matches. Clone size is not always given. Where it is, it says once, few, many or a class for expanded clones.

TRBV7-2,.,TRBJ1-1,.,TGTGCCAGCAGCTTACAGGGCAGAGGACCTGAAGCTTTCTTT,CASSLQGRGPEAFF
TRBV24-1,few,TRBJ2-1,.,TGTGCCACCAGTGATTACAGGGCTGGCTACAATGAGCAGTTCTTC,CATSDYRAGYNEQFF
TRBV5-1,.,TRBJ2-7,TRBD2,TGCGCCAGCAGACTTACAACCGGGACTACCACCTACGAGCAGTACTTC,CASRLTTGTTTYEQYF
TRBV7-2,few,TRBJ2-2,.,TGTGCCAGCAGCTTAGTGGGTTTGCGGGAGCTGTTTTTT,CASSLVGLRELFF
TRBV10-3,.,TRBJ2-7,TRBD2,TGTGCCAGCAGGACGGCGGGGGGCGAGCAGTACTTC,CASRTAGGEQYF
TRBV6-6,.,TRBJ1-2,.,TGTGCCAGCAGCCCAATCGGCGGGGGGAAAGGCGGCTACACCTTC,CASSPIGGGKGGYTF
TRBV2,.,TRBJ1-3,.,TGTGCCAGCGGCCGGACTAGCGGAAACACCATATATTTT,CASGRTSGNTIYF
TRBV10-1,.,TRBJ2-7,.,TGCGCCAGCAGTGGTCAGGTTCGTAGCGAGCAGTACTTC,CASSGQVRSEQYF
TRBV5-6,many,TRBJ2-5,.,TGTGCCAGCAGCTTGGCGGGTAGGGGCGAGACCCAGTACTTC,CASSLAGRGETQYF
TRBV20-1,few,TRBJ2-3,TRBD1,TGCAGTTCGACAGGGGGTGGTACAGATACGCAGTATTTT,CSSTGGGTDTQYF
TRBV11-3,many,TRBJ1-2,.,TGTGCCAGCAGCTTATTGGCAGGTTCTAACTATGGCTACACCTTC,CASSLLAGSNYGYTF
TRBV2,many,TRBJ1-2,.,TGTGCCAGCATTAAACTCGGGGGGCAAGATAGTGGCTACACCTTC,CASIKLGGQDSGYTF
TRBV20-1,many,TRBJ1-1,.,TGCAGTGCTAGTTTGCCCGCCAAAAATGCTGAAGCTTTCTTT,CSASLPAKNAEAFF
TRBV5-1,.,TRBJ2-2,TRBD2,TGCGCCAGCCAAAAACGCGGGAGATCCGGGGAGCTGTTTTTT,CASQKRGRSGELFF
TRBV6-5,many,TRBJ1-6,.,TGTGCCAGCAGACCGAGCTCCTATAATTCACCCCTCCACTTT,CASRPSSYNSPLHF
TRBV28,many,TRBJ1-5,.,TGTGCCAGCAGTGCCGTACAGGGACCCGGCAGCAATCAGCCCCAGCATTTT,CASSAVQGPGSNQPQHF
TRBV5-1,.,TRBJ1-2,TRBD1,TGCGCCAGCCGCGAATCCCCGGGACAGGTAAAGGGCTACACCTTC,CASRESPGQVKGYTF
TRBV13,many,TRBJ1-3,.,TGTGCCAGCAGCCGAGAGGGGGGCCGAGGAAACACCATATATTTT,CASSREGGRGNTIYF
TRBV5-4,many,TRBJ1-2,.,TGTGCCAGCAGCTTCCTGACGACGAGCCTCTATGGCTACACCTTC,CASSFLTTSLYGYTF
TRBV30,.,TRBJ2-3,.,TGTGCCTGGACTTTCACAGATACGCAGTATTTT,CAWTFTDTQYF
TRBV5-1,.,TRBJ2-3,.,TGCGCCAGCAGCGAACATTGGAGTTCGCCAGATACGCAGTATTTT,CASSEHWSSPDTQYF
TRBV7-8,.,TRBJ2-4,.,TGTGCCAGCAGCTTAGAGGGGGGAGCTAGAAACATTCAGTACTTC,CASSLEGGARNIQYF
TRBV24-1,many,TRBJ1-4,.,TGTGCCGCCTCCTCCTCTTGGGCAACTAATGAAAAACTGTTTTTT,CAASSSWATNEKLFF
TRBV12-3/TRBV12-4,many,TRBJ2-5,.,TGTGCCAGCAGTTTATTGGCAGGGGCAGAGACCCAGTACTTC,CASSLLAGAETQYF
TRBV12-3/TRBV12-4,.,TRBJ1-1,.,TGTGCCAGCCTTTTGGGGGGTCCCAACACTGAAGCTTTCTTT,CASLLGGPNTEAFF
TRBV10-3,many,TRBJ2-7,.,TGTGCCATCAGTGTCTCCGCACTAGAGGGCGAGCAGTACTTC,CAISVSALEGEQYF
TRBV12-3/TRBV12-4,many,TRBJ2-5,TRBD2,TGTGCCAGCAGTTTCGTATCCCTACTAGCGGCGCATCGCCGGGAGACCCAGTACTTC,CASSFVSLLAAHRRETQYF
TRBV7-7,.,TRBJ2-1,.,TGTGCTAGCAGCTTAAGTTGGCTGGAGGATGAGCAGTTCTTC,CASSLSWLEDEQFF
TRBV7-7,few,TRBJ2-3,.,TGTGCCAGCAGCTTAGCGGGTCCGCTCAATACGCAGTATTTT,CASSLAGPLNTQYF
TRBV10-3,.,TRBJ2-7,TRBD1,TGTGCCATGGCGGGACAGGGTGTGGAGCAGTACTTC,CAMAGQGVEQYF
TRBV11-3,many,TRBJ2-5,.,TGTGCCAGCAGCCCAGGGACCCAGGGGCGGGAGACCCAGTACTTC,CASSPGTQGRETQYF
TRBV7-3,many,TRBJ2-6,TRBD2,TGTGCCAGCAGTTTAGCGGGAGGGGCTGGGGCCAACGTCCTGACTTTC,CASSLAGGAGANVLTF
TRBV15,many,TRBJ2-5,.,TGTGCCACCAGCAGGAGGGGTTGGGAGACCCAGTACTTC,CATSRRGWETQYF
TRBV9,many,TRBJ2-2,TRBD2,TGTGCCAGCAGCCGGACTAGGGACACCGGGGAGCTGTTTTTT,CASSRTRDTGELFF
TRBV10-3,.,TRBJ2-7,.,TGTGCCATCAGTGATGGGAGTCGGGGGAACGAGCAGTACTTC,CAISDGSRGNEQYF
TRBV20-1,many,TRBJ1-2,.,TGCAGTGCTAGAGAGGATGTCTATGGCTACACCTTC,CSAREDVYGYTF
TRBV4-1,once,TRBJ2-7,TRBD2,TGCGCCAGCAGCCAATTGCGGGAGAATAGATACGAGCAGTACTTC,CASSQLRENRYEQYF
TRBV5-8,many,TRBJ2-5,TRBD2,TGTGCCAGCAGCTTGGATGAAACAGAGCGACTAGCGGGCGAAGGGGAGACCCAGTACTTC,CASSLDETERLAGEGETQYF
TRBV29-1,.,TRBJ2-7,TRBD1,TGCAGCGCCTCACAGGGGGTCGATGACGAGCAGTACTTC,CSASQGVDDEQYF
TRBV11-1,.,TRBJ2-1,.,TGTGCCAGCAGCAAACTCTTTAACGATGAGCAGTTCTTC,CASSKLFNDEQFF
TRBV20-1,many,TRBJ1-4,.,TGCAGTGCTAGGCCCACAGGGATCCTTAATGAAAAACTGTTTTTT,CSARPTGILNEKLFF
TRBV14,.,TRBJ2-7,.,TGTGCCAGCAGCCAAGCGGGACTGTACTTC,CASSQAGLYF
TRBV13,many,TRBJ1-6,.,TGTGCCAGCAGCCCTCCTGGTGGGGCCAGTAATTCACCCCTCCACTTT,CASSPPGGASNSPLHF
TRBV15,once,TRBJ2-1,TRBD2,TGTGCCACCAGCAGAGATGGGACTAGCGGCCACAATGAGCAGTTCTTC,CATSRDGTSGHNEQFF
TRBV25-1,.,TRBJ1-1,TRBD1,TGTGCCAGCAGGTTACAGGGGTTGGTGGTAACTGAAGCTTTCTTT,CASRLQGLVVTEAFF
TRBV7-9,many,TRBJ1-2,TRBD1,TGTGCCAGCAGCATCGAGGGGACAGACGATTCGAGATACACCTTC,CASSIEGTDDSRYTF
TRBV14,many,TRBJ2-5,.,TGTGCCAGCAGCCAAGGACAGGAGACCCGGGGCGAGACCCAGTACTTC,CASSQGQETRGETQYF
TRBV5-1,many,TRBJ1-2,.,TGCGCCAGCAGCTTTGATCCGAAGGGAATGAACTATGGCTACACCTTC,CASSFDPKGMNYGYTF
TRBV12-3/TRBV12-4,many,TRBJ2-7,.,TGTGCCAGCGGGGGGAGCGCCGTTAGCTCCTACGAGCAGTACTTC,CASGGSAVSSYEQYF
TRBV5-8,many,TRBJ1-2,.,TGTGCCAGCAGCCGCAGCGAAAACTATGGCTACACCTTC,CASSRSENYGYTF
TRBV2,many,TRBJ2-7,.,TGTGCCAGACGAACAGGGCCGGAGGACTACGAGCAGTACTTC,CARRTGPEDYEQYF
TRBV7-3,.,TRBJ2-2,TRBD2,TGTGCCAGCAGCCCCCCTAGCGGGAAGACCGGGGAGCTGTTTTTT,CASSPPSGKTGELFF
TRBV7-3,many,TRBJ2-2,.,TGTGCCAGCAGCTTAACGTTAGCACCCACCGGGGAGCTGTTTTTT,CASSLTLAPTGELFF
TRBV20-1,.,TRBJ2-5,.,TGCACGATCGGGGCGGGAACCACCCAGTACTTC,CTIGAGTTQYF
TRBV5-4,few,TRBJ2-6,.,TGTGCCAGCAGCCGAGGGGGGGCTGGGGCCAACGTCCTGACTTTC,CASSRGGAGANVLTF
TRBV5-1,few,TRBJ2-7,TRBD1,TGCGCCAGCAGCTCTTGGACAGGGAGAAGCTCCTACGAGCAGTACTTC,CASSSWTGRSSYEQYF
TRBV15,.,TRBJ2-1,.,TGTGCCACCAGCTCCCCTCCAAATGGTCCGGGGTTCTTC,CATSSPPNGPGFF
TRBV4-1,many,TRBJ2-5,TRBD1,TGCGCCAGCAGCCAAACCCTGGGACAGTACCAAGAGACCCAGTACTTC,CASSQTLGQYQETQYF
TRBV5-5,once,TRBJ2-5,TRBD1,TGTGCCAGCAGCTTGTCACAGGGGGCGTCTCAAGAGACCCAGTACTTC,CASSLSQGASQETQYF
TRBV29-1,many,TRBJ1-4,.,TGCAGCGTTGGTCAGATAAATGACAAACTGTTTTTT,CSVGQINDKLFF